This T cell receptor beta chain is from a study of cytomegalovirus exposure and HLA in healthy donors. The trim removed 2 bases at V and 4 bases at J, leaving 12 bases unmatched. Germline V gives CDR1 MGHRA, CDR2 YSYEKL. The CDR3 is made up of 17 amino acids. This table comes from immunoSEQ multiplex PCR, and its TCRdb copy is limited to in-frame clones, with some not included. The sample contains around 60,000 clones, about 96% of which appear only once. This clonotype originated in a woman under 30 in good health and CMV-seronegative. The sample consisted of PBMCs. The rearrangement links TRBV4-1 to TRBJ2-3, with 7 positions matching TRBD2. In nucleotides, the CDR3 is TGCGCCAGCAGCCAATCTGGCGGGAGAGTCTGGGCAGATACGCAGTATTTT. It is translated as CASSQSGGRVWADTQYF.